This T cell receptor (beta chain) emerged from a study of identical twins (dated by TCRdb to the mid-2010s). A note on the overall study: The study deep-sequenced TCR alpha and beta repertoires from monozygotic twins, unrelated adults of various ages and cord blood to test whether fetal clonotypes persist. Replicate twin experiments were performed at different times using different library preparation protocols to rule out contamination. Overall study results and their limits: The excess sharing between twins in beta out-of-frame sequences was weaker because fewer shared sequences reduced the signal-to-noise ratio. Compared with coincidental sharing between unrelated individuals, out-of-frame TCR alpha sequences shared between twins showed an excess of sequences with low generation probability. Because the same donors could not be followed over many years, the conclusions relied on cross-sectional statistical analysis. Recombination models systematically underestimated out-of-frame TCR alpha sharing in monozygotic twins but agreed with sharing between unrelated individuals. Abundant cord blood beta clonotypes had fewer insertions, young adult naive repertoires showed a similar but weaker trend, and memory repertoires showed no such trend. Invariant T cells such as MAIT and iNKT could partly confound zero-insertion analyses, though diverse VJ usage argued against this for most clonotypes.

Only healthy Caucasian donors were included. The twin cohort consisted of three pairs of female monozygotic twins, all aged roughly 18 to 30 years. CD4+ and CD8+ T cell populations were isolated with positive isolation kits from Invitrogen. This clonotype has ten or more counts. The antigen this receptor binds is unknown. No base-level quality is on record; no much larger clone is a single base apart. Preparation of the library involved 5' RACE. The sequencer listed for this sample is Illumina HiSeq 2000. A universal primer binding site was introduced by template switching, and a unique molecular identifier was present in the final cDNA, enabling accurate counting of TCR cDNA molecules. Specific primers in the conserved constant-segment region were used to synthesize first-strand cDNA for the TCR alpha and beta chains. To control for contamination, every cDNA library was double barcoded, receiving both a SMART-Mk sample barcode and Illumina barcodes. TruSeq adapter sequences, together with Illumina sample barcodes, were added in two successive PCR steps. Sequencing of the TCR alpha and beta cDNA libraries was done on the Illumina HiSeq platform using custom primers. The authors processed their data as follows. MiGEC was used to process raw reads and extract unique molecular identifiers, and MiXCR was used to find CDR3 positions. Recombination models were inferred per individual with the repgenHMM and IGoR tools using an EM algorithm. Shared clonotype analysis was performed with the tcR package in R, normalizing sharing by the product of cloneset sizes. Out-of-frame nonproductive sequences were analyzed to study raw recombination free of thymic and clonal selection effects. TCRdb took the public reads, trimmed them with fastp at Q25, ran MiXCR for clone calling and kept in-frame beta chains. For every CDR3 protein sequence, its rows merge into one entry that carries the most common genes and DNA. These V and J calls originate from TCRdb's pipeline instead of the authors' own analysis. A total of 260,000 or so distinct CDR3 sequences appear in this sample, approximately 7.3% of them only once. Approximately 5.4% of the sample belongs to the ten largest clones.

The germline V gene gives CDR1 as SQVTM and CDR2 as ANQGSEA. Trimming leaves V shorter by 3 bases and J shorter by 3 bases, with the junction holding 7 bases beyond the gene matches. From cysteine to phenylalanine, the CDR3 is 15 amino acids long. Kept here is only the CDR3 DNA, which spans 45 bases and is read in frame from base 1. The data also belong to a second study, concerning yellow fever vaccine responses in identical twins. As that second paper reports: The authors reported that the T cell response to vaccination in identical twins appeared partly convergent and partly personalized. Focusing on identical twins, the study followed the T cell clones that responded to the vaccine, and did so with precision.

This clonotype originated in a woman aged 18-29 years in good health. The source material was CD8+ T cells sorted from blood. This chain is built from TRBV29-1 and TRBJ2-2; 7 middle bases align to TRBD1. The nucleotide sequence reads as follows: TGCAGCGTTGAGATTGGACAGGCCCACACCGGGGAGCTGTTTTTT. It translates as CSVEIGQAHTGELFF.